Below, 9 T cell receptor beta chains from the same sample are listed, as sequenced in a study of vaccination and CD4 T cells after COVID-19. Their recognized antigens are unknown. Sequencing of DNA taken from cultured CD4+ T cells relied on the Oncomine TCR Beta short-read assay. TCRdb ran MiXCR on the PCR reads and lists one entry per CDR3 protein. There are 7,000 or so distinct CDR3 sequences in the sample; roughly two fifths occur only once, and about 40% lies in the top ten. Treatment indicated: approximately 9-day PBMC culture with coronavirus spike peptide pools or control peptides (ViraFEST assay). Ahead of the COVID-19 pandemic (2011-2018), the CD4+ T cells of the unexposed donor were collected. The sample was CD4+ T cells from blood, cultured in vitro. These receptors were collected from a human donor in good health.

V gene TRBV11-3 combines with J gene TRBJ1-6, with 10 bases fitting TRBD1. CDR3 length equals 16 residues. The trim removed 6 bases at V and 10 bases at J, leaving 12 bases unmatched. Germline V gene lookup returns CDR1 SGHNT and CDR2 YENEEA. In DNA form, the CDR3 reads TGTGCCAGCAGTTCCTCGCCGGGACAGGGGATCTCACCCCTCCACTTT. Its protein product is CASSSSPGQGISPLHF.

The V call is TRBV27, the J call TRBJ1-4; 7 bases match TRBD1. J was trimmed by 7 bases and V by 4 bases; bases with no gene match: 12. CDR3 length equals 16 residues. The germline gives CDR1 MNHEY, CDR2 SMNVEV (reference sequence). CDR3 DNA: TGTGCCAGCAGTTCTAAGGGGGCGCGGGTAGGTGAAAAACTGTTTTTT. It encodes CASSSKGARVGEKLFF.

By sample share, this clonotype is medium-sized. The chain combines TRBV19 with TRBJ1-5; D may be TRBD1 (5 bases). CDR3 length equals 14 residues. The germline gives CDR1 LNHDA, CDR2 SQIVND (reference sequence). V was pared by 4 bases and J by 5 bases, with 12 bases between. In nucleotides, the CDR3 is TGTGCCAGTAGTACCAGGGATGGGGATCAGCCCCAGCATTTT. Amino acid sequence: CASSTRDGDQPQHF.

The chain has TRBV6-4 and TRBJ1-1, with D hard to call. The V gene's germline CDR1 is MRHNA and CDR2 SNTAGT. V was trimmed by 3 bases and J by 2 bases, leaving 7 bases between them. The CDR3 spans 13 residues. The chain's CDR3 is CASSEHTNTEAFF. CDR3 coding DNA: TGTGCCAGCAGTGAACACACCAACACTGAAGCTTTCTTT.

CDR3 sequence (DNA): TGCAGTGCTAGAGACCCCAACCAGGGGGCAGATACGCAGTATTTT. Amino acids: CSARDPNQGADTQYF. V is TRBV20-1 and J is TRBJ2-3; 7 nucleotides match TRBD1. CDR3 length equals 15 residues. Trimming removed 0 bases from V and 4 bases from J; junction bases left unmatched: 7. Germline lookup yields CDR1 DFQATT and CDR2 SNEGSKA (reference sequence).

This clonotype was seen a few times. V usage is TRBV10-3 and J usage is TRBJ2-7; D call uncertain. Trimming pared 3 bases from V and 3 bases from J, leaving 15 bases between. The CDR3 sequence is 15 residues long. The germline V gene encodes CDR1 ENHRY and CDR2 SYGVKD. The CDR3: CAISEPKGLNYEQYF. For the CDR3, the DNA is TGTGCCATCAGTGAACCCAAGGGTCTTAACTACGAGCAGTACTTC.

This chain links TRBV20-1 with TRBJ1-6; no clear D. The CDR3 consists of 17 residues. Trimming shortened V by 1 base and J by 0 bases, and 13 bases separated the two germline ends. Germline V gene lookup returns CDR1 DFQATT and CDR2 SNEGSKA (reference sequence). Written as DNA, the CDR3 is TGCAGTGCTAGAGTATTACATCACAGCTCCTATAATTCACCCCTCCACTTT. Translating it yields CSARVLHHSSYNSPLHF.

The J gene is TRBJ2-7, the V gene TRBV7-6; D ambiguous. The CDR3 sequence is 13 residues long. Germline CDR1 and CDR2: SGHVS and FNYEAQ. V lost 2 bases and J 0 bases, leaving 5 bases between the germline ends. The DNA for the CDR3 is TGTGCCAGCAGCTTAAAAACCTCCTACGAGCAGTACTTC. Translation: CASSLKTSYEQYF. Drawing the rest from reference TRBV7-6 and TRBJ2-7, the complete variable domain is GAGVSQSPRYKVTKRGQDVALRCDPISGHVSLYWYRQALGQGPEFLTYFNYEAQQDKSGLPNDRFSAERPEGSISTLTIQRTEQRDSAMYRCASSLKTSYEQYFGPGTRLTVT.

The rearrangement links TRBV19 to TRBJ2-1; D is unresolved. V dropped 5 bases and J dropped 5 bases, with 10 bases sitting between them. The CDR3 totals 13 residues. Germline V gives CDR1 LNHDA, CDR2 SQIVND (reference sequence). CDR3: CASSPHRDNEQFF. The CDR3 DNA reads as TGTGCCAGTAGTCCACACCGGGACAATGAGCAGTTCTTC.